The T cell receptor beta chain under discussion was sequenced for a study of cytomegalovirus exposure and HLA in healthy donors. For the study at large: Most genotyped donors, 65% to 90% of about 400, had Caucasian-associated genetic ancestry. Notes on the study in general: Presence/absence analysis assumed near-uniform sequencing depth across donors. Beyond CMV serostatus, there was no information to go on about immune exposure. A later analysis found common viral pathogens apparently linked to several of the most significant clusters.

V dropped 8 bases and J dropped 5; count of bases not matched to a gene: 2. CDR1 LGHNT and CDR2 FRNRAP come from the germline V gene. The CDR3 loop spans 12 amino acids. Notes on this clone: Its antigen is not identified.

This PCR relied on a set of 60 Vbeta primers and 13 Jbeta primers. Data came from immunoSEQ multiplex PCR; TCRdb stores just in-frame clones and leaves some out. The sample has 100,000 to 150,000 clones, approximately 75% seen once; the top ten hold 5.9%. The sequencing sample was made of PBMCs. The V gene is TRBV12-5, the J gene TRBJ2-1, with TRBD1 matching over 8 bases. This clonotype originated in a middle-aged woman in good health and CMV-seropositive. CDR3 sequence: CASRTGNNEQFF. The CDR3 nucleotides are TGTGCTAGTCGGACAGGGAACAATGAGCAGTTCTTC. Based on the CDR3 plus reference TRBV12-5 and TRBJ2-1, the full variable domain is DARVTQTPRHKVTEMGQEVTMRCQPILGHNTVFWYRQTMMQGLELLAYFRNRAPLDDSGMPKDRFSAEMPDATLATLKIQPSEPRDSAVYFCASRTGNNEQFFGPGTRLTVL.